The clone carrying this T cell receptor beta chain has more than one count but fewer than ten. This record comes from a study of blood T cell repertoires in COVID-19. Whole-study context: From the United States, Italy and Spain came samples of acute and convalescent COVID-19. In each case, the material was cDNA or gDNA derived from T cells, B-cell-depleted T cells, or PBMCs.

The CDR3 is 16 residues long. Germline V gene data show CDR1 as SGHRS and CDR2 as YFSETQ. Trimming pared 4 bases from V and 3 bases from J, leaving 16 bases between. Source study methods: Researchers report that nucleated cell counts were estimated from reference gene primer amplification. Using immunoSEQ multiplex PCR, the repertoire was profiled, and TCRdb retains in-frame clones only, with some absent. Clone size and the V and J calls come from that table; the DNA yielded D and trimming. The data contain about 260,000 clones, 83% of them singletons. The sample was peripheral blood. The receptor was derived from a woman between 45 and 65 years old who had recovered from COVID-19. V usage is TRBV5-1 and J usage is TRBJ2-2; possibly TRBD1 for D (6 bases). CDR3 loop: CASSPRAAGDTGELFF. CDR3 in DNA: TGCGCCAGCAGCCCCCGGGCGGCAGGGGACACCGGGGAGCTGTTTTTT.